This T cell receptor (beta chain) derives from a study of shared clonotypes between healthy human individuals. This CDR3 region has 16 residues. CDR1 is SGHTA, CDR2 FQGTGA, per germline. Losses at the gene ends were 1 base for V and 6 bases for J; bases not matched to a gene: 10. The authors divided CD4+ cells into CD45RA+ naive and CD45RA-negative memory subsets. Notes on this clone: The antigen remains undetermined.

This table comes from immunoSEQ multiplex PCR, and its TCRdb copy is limited to in-frame clones, with some not included. The repertoire has 2 million to 3 million clones, 80% to 95% of them found once; the top ten carry approximately 0.35%. Study outcomes and limitations: Relative to their counterparts shared across all four donors, non-shared clonotypes exhibited diminished generation probabilities.

The V gene is TRBV7-3, the J gene TRBJ2-3; TRBD2 matches at 7 bases. The sequenced sample consisted of naive CD4+ T cells from PBMCs. Noted subset: CD45RA+ positively selected. The source of this sequence is a young man in good health. Some clones in this sample may be carry-over from other donors' samples. The CDR3 is CASSLRPSGSRDTQYF. The CDR3 nucleotides read TGTGCCAGCAGCTTAAGGCCTAGCGGTTCAAGGGATACGCAGTATTTT.